Each of the 25 T cell receptor beta chains below was sequenced from the same sample in a study of cytomegalovirus exposure and HLA in healthy donors. It was with 60 Vbeta and 13 Jbeta primers that the PCR ran. This table comes from immunoSEQ multiplex PCR, and its TCRdb copy is limited to in-frame clones, with some not included. Of about 120,000 clones detected, 77% appear once; the ten largest clones hold approximately 6.3%. Sequenced sample: PBMCs. These TCRs come from a man between 18 and 35 years old in good health and CMV-seropositive.

The DNA for the CDR3 is TGTGCCAGCAGCTTAGGGCTAGGGACGGGGGGCCCCACAGATACGCAGTATTTT. This translates into CASSLGLGTGGPTDTQYF. This rearrangement joins TRBV13 to TRBJ2-3, with D possibly TRBD2 on 7 matching bases. Trimming took off 0 bases at V and 2 bases at J, with 18 bases between the two ends. Germline CDR1 PRHDT, CDR2 FYEKMQ (reference sequence). CDR3 length: 18 amino acids.

On this clone itself: This sample includes further DNA sequences coding for the same CDR3. CDR3 residues: CAWSRDRPYGYTF. The CDR3 region has the DNA TGTGCCTGGAGTCGGGACAGACCCTATGGCTACACCTTC. V gene TRBV30 combines with J gene TRBJ1-2, with TRBD1 matching 7 bases. CDR3 size: 13 residues. J gave up 4 bases and V 2 bases, and 4 bases lay outside the gene matches. The germline gives CDR1 GTSNPN, CDR2 SVGIG (reference sequence).

The V gene is TRBV19, the J gene TRBJ2-1; 13 bases agree with TRBD2. The CDR3 length is 16 residues. With V trimmed by 4 bases and J by 7 bases, 7 bases remained unmatched. Germline V gives CDR1 LNHDA, CDR2 SQIVND (reference sequence). The CDR3 is CASSTTSGRARNEQFF. For the CDR3, the DNA is TGTGCCAGTAGTACAACTAGCGGGAGGGCCCGGAATGAGCAGTTCTTC.

The chain is built from TRBV6-4 and TRBJ1-3; unclear D gene. The germline V gene has CDR1 MRHNA and CDR2 SNTAGT. CDR3 length equals 15 residues. The germline V and J ends were trimmed by 2 bases and 4 bases, with 12 bases remaining between them. The CDR3 DNA follows: TGTGCCAGCAGTGACCCTAGGACTGCAGGAAACACCATATATTTT. Residues: CASSDPRTAGNTIYF.

This clone was detected a few times. The chain's CDR3 is CATSRPAGHQETQYF. Written as DNA, the CDR3 is TGTGCCACCAGCAGACCCGCGGGGCACCAAGAGACCCAGTACTTC. The V gene is TRBV15, the J gene TRBJ2-5; weak D call: TRBD2 (6 bases). Germline V gene sequence: CDR1 LNHNV, CDR2 YYDKDF (reference sequence). The CDR3 has 15 residues. V lost 2 bases, J lost 0 bases, and 10 bases lay in between.

The rearrangement joins TRBV7-9 to TRBJ2-1; a weak D match, TRBD2 (6 bases). The CDR3 loop spans 14 amino acids. Trimming cost V 1 base and J 9 bases, with 13 bases left between them. CDR1 is SEHNR, CDR2 FQNEAQ, per germline (reference sequence). The CDR3 nucleotides are TGTGCCAGCAGCTTAGGGAGGGCCCAAGGTGAGCAGTTCTTC. Encoded protein: CASSLGRAQGEQFF.

This clone was counted a few times. The rearrangement uses TRBV9 and TRBJ2-4; D is uncertain. Trimming took 1 base from V and 7 from J, leaving 9 bases between them. Germline CDR1 and CDR2: SGDLS and YYNGEE. The CDR3 loop spans 13 amino acids. CDR3: CASSVSNSNIQYF. As DNA, the CDR3 is TGTGCCAGCAGCGTATCCAATTCCAACATTCAGTACTTC.

The rearrangement uses TRBV5-1 and TRBJ2-2; D is unclear. Trimming pared 0 bases from V and 1 base from J, leaving 10 bases between. Germline CDR1 reads SGHRS; CDR2 reads YFSETQ. The CDR3 consists of 16 residues. The CDR3 sequence: CASSLEVPGNTGELFF. The CDR3 bases are TGCGCCAGCAGCTTGGAAGTGCCCGGGAACACCGGGGAGCTGTTTTTT.

The gene calls are TRBV19 and TRBJ2-3; possibly TRBD1 for D (5 bases). Per germline, CDR1 LNHDA and CDR2 SQIVND (reference sequence). V dropped 1 base and J dropped 9 bases, with 5 bases sitting between them. The CDR3 loop spans 11 amino acids. The CDR3 nucleotides read TGTGCCAGTAGTATAGGGGGCACGCAGTATTTT. This translates into CASSIGGTQYF.

The sample holds one count of this clone. The chain uses TRBV9 and TRBJ2-3, with D possibly matching TRBD2 (5 bases). CDR1 SGDLS and CDR2 YYNGEE come from the germline V gene. Trimming removed 1 base from V and 6 bases from J, with 9 bases in between. This CDR3 is 13 amino acids long. The CDR3 DNA reads TGTGCCAGCAGCGTATTGTGGAGGGATACGCAGTATTTT. It is translated as CASSVLWRDTQYF.

The chain combines TRBV29-1 with TRBJ2-2, with 10 bases lining up with TRBD2. Germline V gives CDR1 SQVTM, CDR2 ANQGSEA. Germline trimming cut 8 bases from V and 4 bases from J; bases unmatched to any gene: 16. The length of the CDR3 is 17 residues. This CDR3 reads CSSHGIAGGGGTGELFF. The CDR3 DNA reads as TGCAGCTCCCACGGGATAGCGGGGGGCGGGGGCACCGGGGAGCTGTTTTTT.

This chain connects TRBV11-2 to TRBJ1-4; D not certain. Germline loops: CDR1 SGHAT, CDR2 FQNNGV. The CDR3 sequence is 16 residues long. Trimming shortened V by 5 bases and J by 0 bases, and 13 bases separated the two germline ends. CDR3 in amino acids: CASSRTYSATNEKLFF. The CDR3 nucleotides read TGTGCCAGCAGCCGCACCTACTCGGCAACTAATGAAAAACTGTTTTTT.

This chain joins TRBV7-6 and TRBJ2-1; D is undetermined. Trimming cost V 5 bases and J 9 bases, with 8 bases left between them. Germline V lookup: CDR1 SGHVS, CDR2 FNYEAQ. The CDR3 covers 11 residues. CDR3 in DNA: TGTGCCAGCAGCGAGTCGGTTGAGCAGTTCTTC. It translates to CASSESVEQFF.

This rearrangement joins TRBV4-2 to TRBJ1-5, with D unclear. Germline CDR1 LGHNA, CDR2 YNFKEQ. Trimming cost V 0 bases and J 1 base, with 10 bases left between them. This CDR3 is 16 amino acids long. CDR3 residues: CASSQETTPSNQPQHF. The CDR3 DNA is TGTGCCAGCAGCCAAGAGACAACCCCCAGCAATCAGCCCCAGCATTTT.

The chain carries TRBV14 and TRBJ2-5; D remains ambiguous. With 1 base removed from V and 4 bases from J, the gap between germline ends came to 4 bases. The CDR3 has 12 residues. Germline CDR1 and CDR2: SGHDN and FVKESK. The CDR3 DNA follows: TGTGCCAGCAGCCAAGCATCAGAGACCCAGTACTTC. It specifies CASSQASETQYF.

This chain uses TRBV11-2 with TRBJ2-7, with 8 bases fitting TRBD1. Trimming removed 2 bases from V and 1 base from J; junction bases left unmatched: 4. CDR1 is SGHAT, CDR2 FQNNGV, per germline. The CDR3 has 15 residues. CDR3 DNA: TGTGCCAGCAGCTTAAACAGGGGGTCATCCTACGAGCAGTACTTC. Protein product: CASSLNRGSSYEQYF.

The chain couples TRBV6-4 to TRBJ1-1, with 7 bases aligning to TRBD1. V gave up 0 bases and J gave up 9 bases; unmatched junction bases: 4. Germline V CDR1 and CDR2: MRHNA, SNTAGT. This CDR3 has 13 residues. CDR3 DNA: TGTGCCAGCAGTGACTCGAGGGACAGCAAAGCTTTCTTT. It yields the protein CASSDSRDSKAFF.

The CDR3 is CASSRVQHVNEKLFF. CDR3 DNA sequence: TGTGCCAGCAGCAGGGTGCAACATGTTAATGAAAAACTGTTTTTT. This chain connects TRBV27 to TRBJ1-4, with D possibly matching TRBD1 (5 bases). Trimming cost V 6 bases and J 4 bases, with 15 bases left between them. There are 15 residues in the CDR3. Looked up from germline, CDR1 is MNHEY and CDR2 is SMNVEV (reference sequence).

The chain links TRBV6-1 to TRBJ1-2; TRBD1 matches 9 bases. There are 14 residues in the CDR3. Trimming removed 7 bases from V and 0 bases from J; junction bases left unmatched: 3. Germline V CDR1 and CDR2: MNHNS, SASEGT. The CDR3 nucleotides read TGTGCCAGCAACACAGGGGGCCCTAACTATGGCTACACCTTC. This encodes CASNTGGPNYGYTF.

This chain connects TRBV6-5 to TRBJ2-7; D might be TRBD1 (6 bases). The CDR3 consists of 14 residues. CDR1 MNHEY and CDR2 SVGAGI come from the germline V gene. The V end was cut by 4 bases, the J end by 3 bases, with 13 bases between. CDR3 sequence (DNA): TGTGCCAGCAGTTTCCGCCGGGACAACTACGAGCAGTACTTC. This encodes CASSFRRDNYEQYF.

The chain carries TRBV30 and TRBJ1-4; weak D call: TRBD1 (6 bases). Germline lookup yields CDR1 GTSNPN and CDR2 SVGIG (reference sequence). V was pared by 1 base and J by 0 bases, with 15 bases between. This CDR3 is 17 amino acids long. The CDR3 spells CAWSAGQTTATNEKLFF. CDR3 in DNA: TGTGCCTGGAGTGCCGGACAGACCACCGCAACTAATGAAAAACTGTTTTTT. Based on the CDR3 plus reference TRBV30 and TRBJ1-4, the full variable domain is SQTIHQWPATLVQPVGSPLSLECTVEGTSNPNLYWYRQAAGRGLQLLFYSVGIGQISSEVPQNLSASRPQDRQFILSSKKLLLSDSGFYLCAWSAGQTTATNEKLFFGSGTQLSVL.

This chain joins TRBV7-9 and TRBJ2-2; D is uncertain. The CDR3 runs 13 residues. Per the germline V gene, CDR1 is SEHNR and CDR2 is FQNEAQ (reference sequence). V lost 2 bases and J lost 6, with 7 bases in between. CDR3 protein: CASSLLAPGELFF. CDR3 in DNA: TGTGCCAGCAGCTTACTGGCTCCCGGGGAGCTGTTTTTT.

The rearrangement joins TRBV4-2 to TRBJ2-7, with TRBD2 as a possible D gene (5 bases). The CDR3 is made up of 14 amino acids. Trimming cost V 4 bases and J 2 bases, with 12 bases left between them. Germline CDR1 and CDR2: LGHNA and YNFKEQ. This CDR3 reads CASSPPGVPYEQYF. In DNA, the CDR3 is TGTGCCAGCAGCCCCCCCGGGGTCCCCTACGAGCAGTACTTC.

About this clone itself: A read error may account for a junction end that differs from germline. V gene TRBV4-1 combines with J gene TRBJ2-4, with D tentatively TRBD2 (5 bases). Per the germline V gene, CDR1 is MGHRA and CDR2 is YSYEKL. The CDR3 extends over 15 amino acids. Here the CDR3 DNA reads TGCGCCAGCAGCCACCCGCCGGAGGCTAAAAACAGTCAGTACTTC. Translated: CASSHPPEAKNSQYF.

This clone has a single count. The rearrangement links TRBV30 to TRBJ2-2; 11 positions agree with TRBD2. The length of the CDR3 is 16 residues. Trimming cost V 2 bases and J 7 bases; bases outside gene matches: 9. Germline CDR1 reads GTSNPN; CDR2 reads SVGIG (reference sequence). The CDR3 DNA follows: TGTGCCTGGAGTCGTATAGCGGGAGGGTATAACGGGGAGCTGTTTTTT. Protein: CAWSRIAGGYNGELFF.